Each of the 6 T cell receptor beta chains below was sequenced from the same sample in a study of response to subunit inactivated influenza vaccine. TCRdb re-derived calls from the RT-PCR reads in MiXCR, one entry per CDR3 protein. The data hold some 520,000 distinct CDR3 sequences, with 16% observed a single time. Sequences were derived from CD4+ T cells sorted from PBMCs, sampled about 24 months after vaccination. These TCRs come from a man aged 45 to 75 who received an inactivated influenza vaccine.

This clonotype was picked up a small number of times. J is TRBJ1-2 and V is TRBV5-1; 7 positions match TRBD1. CDR3 size: 13 residues. In germline, CDR1 is SGHRS, CDR2 YFSETQ. The trim removed 1 base at V and 5 bases at J, leaving 2 bases unmatched. Here the CDR3 reads CASSLPGGYGYTF. CDR3 sequence (DNA): TGCGCCAGCAGCTTGCCAGGGGGTTATGGCTACACCTTC.

This rearrangement joins TRBV27 to TRBJ2-3; no clear D gene. Germline lookup yields CDR1 MNHEY and CDR2 SMNVEV (reference sequence). V was trimmed by 6 bases and J by 3 bases, leaving 13 bases between them. The length of the CDR3 is 14 residues. The chain's CDR3 is CASRIGLQTDTQYF. DNA for the CDR3: TGTGCCAGCAGGATCGGTCTACAAACAGATACGCAGTATTTT.

This clonotype occurred many times. The chain recombines TRBV10-3 with TRBJ2-7, with unresolved D. CDR1 ENHRY and CDR2 SYGVKD come from the germline V gene. The V gene lost 4 bases and the J gene lost 4 bases, with 8 bases spanning the gap. CDR3 size: 12 residues. The CDR3 sequence is CAISAQTYEQYF. The CDR3 DNA reads as TGTGCCATCAGTGCCCAGACATACGAGCAGTACTTC.

This clonotype was counted many times. The chain employs TRBV28 and TRBJ1-2; D is unclear. The CDR3 has 19 amino acids. V gave up 3 bases and J gave up 3 bases, with 26 bases separating them. CDR1 is MDHEN and CDR2 is SYDVKM in the germline V gene. The CDR3 nucleotides are TGTGCCAGCAGTTTTTTAGGTGCGTGGTACACCCAACACCACTATGGCTACACCTTC. Translating gives CASSFLGAWYTQHHYGYTF.

V is TRBV6-2 or TRBV6-3 and J is TRBJ1-4, with 11 bases fitting TRBD1. After removal of 5 bases from V and 5 bases from J, the junction contained 4 bases not matched to a gene. The CDR3 loop spans 15 amino acids. The germline V gene has CDR1 MNHEY and CDR2 SVGEGT. The CDR3 DNA follows: TGTGCCAGCAGTCGGCGGGACAGGGGGAATGAAAAACTGTTTTTT. Its translation is CASSRRDRGNEKLFF.

The sample holds a few counts of this clonotype. The V and J genes are TRBV5-5 and TRBJ2-1; TRBD1 agrees at 7 bases. V lost 4 bases, J lost 3 bases, and 13 bases stayed unmatched. CDR3 length equals 17 residues. Germline V lookup: CDR1 SGHKS, CDR2 YYEKEE (reference sequence). The CDR3, as DNA: TGTGCCAGCAGCGCCGCCTCAGGGGGTCTCAACTACAATGAGCAGTTCTTC. Amino acid sequence: CASSAASGGLNYNEQFF.